The 17 T cell receptor beta chains below all came from one sample that was sequenced in a study of blood T cells in healthy people across ages. A second roughly 6 to 12 cycle PCR used barcoded and J-beta primers. TCRdb re-called the 5' RACE reads through MiXCR, storing one row per CDR3 protein. This table holds more than 650,000 distinct CDR3 sequences, about 24% found once. Sequencing input: blood. These receptors were collected from a man between 65 and 85 years old in good health.

This clonotype was observed a handful of times. The chain is built from TRBV28 and TRBJ2-1, with 8 bases identical to TRBD2. The J call is uncertain, as TRBJ2-5 better fits the DNA end. From germline, CDR1 is MDHEN and CDR2 SYDVKM. The CDR3 spans 13 residues. The chain's CDR3 is CASHPGGEETQYF. For the CDR3, the DNA is TGTGCCAGCCACCCGGGGGGGGAAGAGACCCAGTACTTC.

The J gene is TRBJ2-5, the V gene TRBV11-2, with D unclear. CDR1 is SGHAT, CDR2 FQNNGV, per germline. This CDR3 contains 13 residues. V was pared by 6 bases and J by 5 bases, with 13 bases between. In DNA form, the CDR3 reads TGTGCCAGCAGTTCGTCGAGGCGCGAGACCCAGTACTTC. As protein: CASSSSRRETQYF.

This clonotype was detected only a few times. The chain carries TRBV20-1 and TRBJ2-4; 9 bases are a match to TRBD1. This CDR3 has 14 amino acids. V dropped 6 bases and J dropped 2; count of bases not matched to a gene: 5. Germline V CDR1 and CDR2: DFQATT, SNEGSKA (reference sequence). The CDR3 DNA reads as TGCAGTGCAACCACAGGGGGCCCCAAAAACATTCAGTACTTC. Translating it yields CSATTGGPKNIQYF.

V is TRBV10-3 and J is TRBJ1-4; D is unresolved. Per the germline V gene, CDR1 is ENHRY and CDR2 is SYGVKD. This CDR3 has 12 residues. V was pared by 3 bases and J by 8 bases, with 7 bases between. CDR3 bases: TGTGCCATCAGTGAAGGAGGGGAAAAACTGTTTTTT. It codes for CAISEGGEKLFF.

This clonotype has just a few counts. The chain recombines TRBV6-4 with TRBJ1-1, with TRBD1 as a possible D gene (5 bases). Germline V gene sequence: CDR1 MRHNA, CDR2 SNTAGT. CDR3 length: 14 residues. The V gene lost 7 bases and the J gene lost 3 bases, with 15 bases spanning the gap. DNA for the CDR3: TGTGCCAGCACCTGGGTCGCGGGGGACACTGAAGCTTTCTTT. Its protein product is CASTWVAGDTEAFF.

As DNA, the CDR3 is TGTGCCAGCAGTTGGTCCAGTTCGACCTACGAGCAGTACTTC. Translated, it gives CASSWSSSTYEQYF. The chain carries TRBV27 and TRBJ2-7; the D is unclear. The CDR3 is made up of 14 amino acids. CDR1 and CDR2 from the germline V gene are MNHEY and SMNVEV (reference sequence). V lost 4 bases, J lost 2 bases, and 12 bases lay in between.

The gene calls are TRBV15 and TRBJ2-3, with D maybe TRBD2 (6 bases). Trimming stripped 8 bases from V and 6 bases from J, with 18 bases between. This CDR3 spans 14 amino acids. Germline V lookup: CDR1 LNHNV, CDR2 YYDKDF (reference sequence). The CDR3 sequence: CATGGPRFFDTQYF. CDR3 nucleotides: TGTGCCACCGGAGGGCCCCGATTCTTCGATACGCAGTATTTT.

The chain links TRBV12-3 or TRBV12-4 to TRBJ1-1; D ambiguous. The CDR3 spans 14 residues. Deletions cut 0 bases from V and 0 bases from J, with 5 bases between. This CDR3 reads CASSLAGMNTEAFF. The CDR3 nucleotides are TGTGCCAGCAGTTTAGCAGGGATGAACACTGAAGCTTTCTTT.

This clonotype was found a few times. V gene TRBV7-9 combines with J gene TRBJ1-2; D is ambiguous. The germline V and J ends were trimmed by 5 bases and 5 bases, with 15 bases remaining between them. The CDR3 runs 14 residues. Germline loops: CDR1 SEHNR, CDR2 FQNEAQ (reference sequence). In DNA, the CDR3 is TGTGCCAGCAGCCCGCGCCGGACGGGATATGGCTACACCTTC. Translation: CASSPRRTGYGYTF.

A few counts support this clonotype. The CDR3 DNA is TGTGCCAGCAGCTCGCGTTTTAGGGTTGCAACTAATGAAAAACTGTTTTTT. Translated, it gives CASSSRFRVATNEKLFF. V is TRBV7-6 and J is TRBJ1-4; D uncertain. CDR1 and CDR2 from the germline V gene are SGHVS and FNYEAQ. This CDR3 has 17 amino acids. The germline V and J ends were trimmed by 4 bases and 0 bases, with 15 bases remaining between them.

This clonotype was counted only a few times. The chain is built from TRBV6-1 and TRBJ2-3; TRBD2 might be the D (5 bases). The CDR3 covers 19 residues. V was shortened by 8 bases and J by 2 bases, with 29 bases between the two germline ends. Germline loops: CDR1 MNHNS, CDR2 SASEGT. The CDR3 nucleotides read TGTGCCAGCCCTAAGGAGGCGCCGGGCCGCGACCTCCACACAGATACGCAGTATTTT. Encoded protein: CASPKEAPGRDLHTDTQYF.

The chain joins TRBV4-1 to TRBJ1-1, with a tentative D call TRBD1 (6 bases). The CDR3 loop spans 15 amino acids. Germline V gene sequence: CDR1 MGHRA, CDR2 YSYEKL. Trimming pared 4 bases from V and 11 bases from J, leaving 23 bases between. CDR3 nucleotides: TGCGCCAGCAGCCCCCGGGACACCCAACACCCAGGGGCTTTCTTT. This translates into CASSPRDTQHPGAFF.

The V call is TRBV28, the J call TRBJ2-1; maybe TRBD2 (6 bases). Germline values: CDR1 MDHEN, CDR2 SYDVKM. Trimming removed 9 bases at V and 6 bases at J, with 15 bases between. This CDR3 contains 13 residues. CDR3 DNA: TGTGCCAGTACGGGGGTATTGGTCAATGAGCAGTTCTTC. The encoded protein is CASTGVLVNEQFF.

CDR3 DNA: TGCAGCGTTGAAGACCTGAAAAGCCAAGAGACCCAGTACTTC. Translated, it gives CSVEDLKSQETQYF. The rearrangement joins TRBV29-1 to TRBJ2-1; unclear D gene. The end of the DNA aligns better with TRBJ2-5, so the J call may be wrong. CDR1 SQVTM and CDR2 ANQGSEA come from the germline V gene. The CDR3 runs 14 residues.

A few counts support this clonotype. The chain recombines TRBV5-1 with TRBJ2-1; 7 positions match TRBD2. The CDR3 length is 13 residues. Germline values: CDR1 SGHRS, CDR2 YFSETQ. Unmatched junction bases numbered 7, after V lost 4 bases and J lost 9 bases. CDR3 nucleotide sequence: TGCGCCAGCAGCGGGAGGGCCCTCGGTGAGCAGTTCTTC. It codes for CASSGRALGEQFF.

The V gene is TRBV14, the J gene TRBJ2-7; 10 bases are a match to TRBD2. Matching the DNA end better, TRBJ2-1 makes the J call doubtful. Germline lookup yields CDR1 SGHDN and CDR2 FVKESK. The CDR3 is made up of 15 amino acids. The CDR3 here is CASSHTIAGGDEQFF. Written as DNA, the CDR3 is TGTGCCAGCAGTCACACCATAGCGGGAGGTGATGAGCAGTTCTTC.

The table lists this clonotype with a few counts. CDR3 nucleotides: TGTGCCAGCAGCCAAACGATGAGAGGGCTGCCCCAGCATTTT. It translates to CASSQTMRGLPQHF. The chain has TRBV3-1 and TRBJ1-5; D gene unclear. The CDR3 covers 14 residues. The ends were cut back, 2 bases at V and 9 bases at J, with 14 bases in the middle. Per germline, CDR1 LGHDT and CDR2 YNNKEL (reference sequence).